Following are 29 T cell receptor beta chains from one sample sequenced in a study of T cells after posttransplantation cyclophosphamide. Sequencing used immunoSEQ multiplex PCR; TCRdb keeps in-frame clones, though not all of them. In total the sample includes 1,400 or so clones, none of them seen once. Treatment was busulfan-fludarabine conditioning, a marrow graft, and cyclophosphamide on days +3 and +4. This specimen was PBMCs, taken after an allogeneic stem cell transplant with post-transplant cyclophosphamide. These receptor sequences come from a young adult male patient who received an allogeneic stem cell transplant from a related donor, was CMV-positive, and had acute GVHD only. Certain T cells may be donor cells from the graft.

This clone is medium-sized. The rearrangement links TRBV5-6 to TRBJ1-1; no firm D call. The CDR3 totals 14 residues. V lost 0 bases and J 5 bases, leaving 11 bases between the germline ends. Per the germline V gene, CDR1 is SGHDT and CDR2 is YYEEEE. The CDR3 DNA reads TGTGCCAGCAGCTTGGTACAGAGAGGGACTGAAGCTTTCTTT. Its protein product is CASSLVQRGTEAFF.

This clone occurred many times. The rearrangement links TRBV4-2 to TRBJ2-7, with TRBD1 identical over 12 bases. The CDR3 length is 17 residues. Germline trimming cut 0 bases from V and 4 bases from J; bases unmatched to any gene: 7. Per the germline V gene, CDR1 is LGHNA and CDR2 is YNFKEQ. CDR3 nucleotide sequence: TGTGCCAGCAGCCAAGAAGGGACAGGGGGCATCCGATACGAGCAGTACTTC. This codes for CASSQEGTGGIRYEQYF.

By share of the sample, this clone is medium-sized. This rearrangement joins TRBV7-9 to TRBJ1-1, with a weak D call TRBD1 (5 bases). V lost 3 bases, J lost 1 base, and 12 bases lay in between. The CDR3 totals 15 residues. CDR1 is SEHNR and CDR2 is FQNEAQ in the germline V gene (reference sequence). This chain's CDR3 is CASSFPDTSNTEAFF. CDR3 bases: TGTGCCAGCAGCTTCCCGGACACTTCGAACACTGAAGCTTTCTTT.

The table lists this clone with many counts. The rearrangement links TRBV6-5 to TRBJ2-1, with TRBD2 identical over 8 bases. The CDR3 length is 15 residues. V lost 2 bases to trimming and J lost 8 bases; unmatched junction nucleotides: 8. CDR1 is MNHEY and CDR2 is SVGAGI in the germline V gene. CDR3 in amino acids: CASSYGAGGPDEQFF. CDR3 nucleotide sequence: TGTGCCAGCAGTTACGGGGCGGGGGGCCCCGATGAGCAGTTCTTC.

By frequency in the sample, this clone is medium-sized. CDR3 nucleotide sequence: TGTGCCAGCAGATGGCCTCGGGGGTTTGGAAACACCATATATTTT. It codes for CASRWPRGFGNTIYF. V is TRBV2 and J is TRBJ1-3; D may be TRBD1 (5 bases). The CDR3 runs to 15 residues. Trimming stripped 6 bases from V and 3 bases from J, with 15 bases between. CDR1 SNHLY and CDR2 FYNNEI come from the germline V gene.

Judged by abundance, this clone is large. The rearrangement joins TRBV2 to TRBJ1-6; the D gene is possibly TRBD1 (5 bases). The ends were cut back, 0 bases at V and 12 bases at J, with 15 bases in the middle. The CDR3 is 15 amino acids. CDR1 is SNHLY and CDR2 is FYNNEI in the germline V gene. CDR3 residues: CASSEALPGMVPLHF. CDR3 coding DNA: TGTGCCAGCAGTGAAGCGCTTCCAGGGATGGTACCCCTCCACTTT.

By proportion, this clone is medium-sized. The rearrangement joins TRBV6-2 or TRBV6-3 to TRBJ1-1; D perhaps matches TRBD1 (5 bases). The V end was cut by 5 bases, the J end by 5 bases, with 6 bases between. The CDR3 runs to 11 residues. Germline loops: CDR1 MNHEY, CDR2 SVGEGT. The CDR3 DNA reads TGTGCCAGCAGTCAGGGAACTGAAGCTTTCTTT. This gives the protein CASSQGTEAFF.

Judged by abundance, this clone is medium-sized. CDR3 sequence reads: CASSFRGENEKLFF. In nucleotides, the CDR3 is TGTGCCAGCAGCTTCAGGGGTGAGAATGAAAAACTGTTTTTT. V is TRBV5-8 and J is TRBJ1-4; possible D gene TRBD1, 6 bases. Trimming stripped 2 bases from V and 5 bases from J, with 10 bases between. The CDR3 is made up of 14 amino acids. The germline V gene encodes CDR1 SGHTS and CDR2 YDEGEE.

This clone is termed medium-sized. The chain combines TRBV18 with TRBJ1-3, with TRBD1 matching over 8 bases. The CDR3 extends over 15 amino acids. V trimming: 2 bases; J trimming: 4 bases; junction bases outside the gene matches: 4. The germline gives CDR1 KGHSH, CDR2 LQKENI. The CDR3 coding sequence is TGTGCCAGCTCACCAACGACAGGGGTCGGAAACACCATATATTTT. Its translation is CASSPTTGVGNTIYF.

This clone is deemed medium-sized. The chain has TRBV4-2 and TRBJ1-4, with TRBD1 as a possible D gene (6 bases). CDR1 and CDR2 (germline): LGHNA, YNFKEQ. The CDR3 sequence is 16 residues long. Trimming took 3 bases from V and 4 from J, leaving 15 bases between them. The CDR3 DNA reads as TGTGCCAGCAGCCAGGAATTAGGGGGAGATAATGAAAAACTGTTTTTT. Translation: CASSQELGGDNEKLFF.

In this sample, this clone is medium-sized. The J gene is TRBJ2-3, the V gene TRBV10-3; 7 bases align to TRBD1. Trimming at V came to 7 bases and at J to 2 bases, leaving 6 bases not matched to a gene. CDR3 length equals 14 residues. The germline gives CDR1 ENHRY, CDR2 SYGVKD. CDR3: CAIKPGTDTDTQYF. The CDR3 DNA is TGTGCCATCAAACCTGGGACAGACACAGATACGCAGTATTTT.

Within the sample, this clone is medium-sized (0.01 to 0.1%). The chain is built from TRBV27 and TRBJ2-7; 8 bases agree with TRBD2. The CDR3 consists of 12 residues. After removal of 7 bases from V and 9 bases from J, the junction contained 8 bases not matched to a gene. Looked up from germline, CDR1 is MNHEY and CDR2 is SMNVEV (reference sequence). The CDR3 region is CASTPGGGAQYF. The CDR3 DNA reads TGTGCCAGCACCCCCGGGGGGGGCGCGCAGTACTTC.

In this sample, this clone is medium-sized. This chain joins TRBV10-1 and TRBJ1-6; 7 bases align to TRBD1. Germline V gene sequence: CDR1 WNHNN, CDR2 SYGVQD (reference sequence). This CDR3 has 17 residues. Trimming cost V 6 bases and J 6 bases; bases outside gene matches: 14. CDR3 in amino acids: CASRAPLQGGGNSPLHF. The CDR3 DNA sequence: TGCGCCAGCAGGGCCCCTCTTCAGGGGGGAGGTAATTCACCCCTCCACTTT.

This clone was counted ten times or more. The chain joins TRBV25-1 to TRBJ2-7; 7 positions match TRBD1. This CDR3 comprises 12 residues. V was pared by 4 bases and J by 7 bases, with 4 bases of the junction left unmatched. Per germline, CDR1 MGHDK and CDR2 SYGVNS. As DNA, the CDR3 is TGTGCCAGCAGTGTGACAGGGTGGGAGCAGTACTTC. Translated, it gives CASSVTGWEQYF.

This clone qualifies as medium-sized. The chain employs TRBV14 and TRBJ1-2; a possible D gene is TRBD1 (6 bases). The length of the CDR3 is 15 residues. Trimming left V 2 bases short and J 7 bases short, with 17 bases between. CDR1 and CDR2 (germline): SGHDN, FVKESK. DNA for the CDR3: TGTGCCAGCAGCCAAAAGGGCTCCAGGGGAGGTGGCTACACCTTC. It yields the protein CASSQKGSRGGGYTF.

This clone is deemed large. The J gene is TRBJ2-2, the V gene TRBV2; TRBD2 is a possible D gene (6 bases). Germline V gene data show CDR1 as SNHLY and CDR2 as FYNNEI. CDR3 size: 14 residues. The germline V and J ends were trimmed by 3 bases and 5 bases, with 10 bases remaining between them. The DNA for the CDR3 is TGTGCCAGCAGTGATCCTCGGGGGACCGGGGAGCTGTTTTTT. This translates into CASSDPRGTGELFF.

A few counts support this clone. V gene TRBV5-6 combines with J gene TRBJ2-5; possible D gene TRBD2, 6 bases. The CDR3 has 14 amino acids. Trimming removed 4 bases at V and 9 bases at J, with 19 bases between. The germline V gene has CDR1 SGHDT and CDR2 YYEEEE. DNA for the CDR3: TGTGCCAGCAGCCCATCGGGGGTCTGGGAGCCCCAGTACTTC. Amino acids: CASSPSGVWEPQYF.

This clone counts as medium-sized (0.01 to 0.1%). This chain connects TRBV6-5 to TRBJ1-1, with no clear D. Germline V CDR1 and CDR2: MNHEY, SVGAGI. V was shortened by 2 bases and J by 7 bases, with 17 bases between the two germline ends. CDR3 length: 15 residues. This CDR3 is CASSYDRGFVGEAFF. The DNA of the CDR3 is TGTGCCAGCAGTTACGATCGAGGGTTTGTCGGTGAAGCTTTCTTT.

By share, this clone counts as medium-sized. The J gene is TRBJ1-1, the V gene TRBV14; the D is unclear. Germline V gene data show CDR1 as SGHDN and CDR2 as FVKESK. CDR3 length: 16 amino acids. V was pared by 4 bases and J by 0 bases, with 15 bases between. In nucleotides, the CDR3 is TGTGCCAGCAGCCCCTGGACCGGACTAATGAACACTGAAGCTTTCTTT. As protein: CASSPWTGLMNTEAFF.

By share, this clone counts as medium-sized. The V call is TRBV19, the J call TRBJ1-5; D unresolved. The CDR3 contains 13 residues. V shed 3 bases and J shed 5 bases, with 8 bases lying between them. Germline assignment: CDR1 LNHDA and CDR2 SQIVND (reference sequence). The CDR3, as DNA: TGTGCCAGTAGTATCTCGTACTATCAGCCCCAGCATTTT. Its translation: CASSISYYQPQHF.

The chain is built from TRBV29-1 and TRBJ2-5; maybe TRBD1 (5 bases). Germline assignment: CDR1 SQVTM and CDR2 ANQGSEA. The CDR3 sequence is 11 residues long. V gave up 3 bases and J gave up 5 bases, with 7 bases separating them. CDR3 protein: CSVEAGETQYF. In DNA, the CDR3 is TGCAGCGTTGAGGCAGGGGAGACCCAGTACTTC. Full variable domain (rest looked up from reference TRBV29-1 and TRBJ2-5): SAVISQKPSRDICQRGTSLTIQCQVDSQVTMMFWYRQQPGQSLTLIATANQGSEATYESGFVIDKFPISRPNLTFSTLTVSNMSPEDSSIYLCSVEAGETQYFGPGTRLLVL.

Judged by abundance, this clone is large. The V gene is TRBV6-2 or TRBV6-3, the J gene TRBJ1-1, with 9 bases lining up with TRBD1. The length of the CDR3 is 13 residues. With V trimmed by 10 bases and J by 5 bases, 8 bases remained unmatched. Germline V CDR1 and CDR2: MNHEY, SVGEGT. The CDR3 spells CATQQGAGTEAFF. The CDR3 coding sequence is TGTGCCACTCAACAGGGGGCGGGGACTGAAGCTTTCTTT.

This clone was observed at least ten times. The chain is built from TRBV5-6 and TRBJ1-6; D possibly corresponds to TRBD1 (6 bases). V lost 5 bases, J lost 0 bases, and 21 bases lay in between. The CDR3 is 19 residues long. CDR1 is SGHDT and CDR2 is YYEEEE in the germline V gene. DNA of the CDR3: TGTGCCAGCAGTGGGGGCGTCGCAGCCTTCAGCTCCTATAATTCACCCCTCCACTTT. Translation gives CASSGGVAAFSSYNSPLHF.

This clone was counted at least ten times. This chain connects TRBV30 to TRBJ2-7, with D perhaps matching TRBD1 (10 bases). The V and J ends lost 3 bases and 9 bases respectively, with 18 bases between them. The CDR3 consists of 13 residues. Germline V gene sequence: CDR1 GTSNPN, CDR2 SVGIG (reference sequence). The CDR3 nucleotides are TGTGCCTGGAGCGGCGGGGGGGACAGGGGGCAGTACTTC. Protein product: CAWSGGGDRGQYF.

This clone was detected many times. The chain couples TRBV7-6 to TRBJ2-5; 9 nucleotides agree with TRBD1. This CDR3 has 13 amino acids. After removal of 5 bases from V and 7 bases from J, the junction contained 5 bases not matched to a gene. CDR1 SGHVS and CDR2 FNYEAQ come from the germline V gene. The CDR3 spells CASSPGQGTTQYF. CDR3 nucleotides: TGTGCCAGCAGCCCGGGACAGGGAACGACCCAGTACTTC.

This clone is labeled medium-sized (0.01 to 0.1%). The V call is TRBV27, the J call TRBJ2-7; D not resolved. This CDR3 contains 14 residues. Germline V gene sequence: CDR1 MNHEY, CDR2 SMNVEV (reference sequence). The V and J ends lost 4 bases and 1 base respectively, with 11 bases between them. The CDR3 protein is CASSWASGSYEQYF. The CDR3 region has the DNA TGTGCCAGCAGTTGGGCAAGTGGGTCCTACGAGCAGTACTTC.

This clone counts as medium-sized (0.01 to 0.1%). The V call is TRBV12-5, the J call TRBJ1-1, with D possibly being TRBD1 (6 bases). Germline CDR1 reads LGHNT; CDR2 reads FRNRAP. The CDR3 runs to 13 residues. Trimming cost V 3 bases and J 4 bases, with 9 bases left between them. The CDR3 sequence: CASGFGGGTEAFF. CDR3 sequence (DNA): TGTGCTAGTGGTTTTGGAGGGGGCACTGAAGCTTTCTTT.

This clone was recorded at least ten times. CDR3 DNA sequence: TGTGCCACCAGTGATTCCCCTTCGGGTGGCAATGAGCAGTTCTTC. Residues: CATSDSPSGGNEQFF. The chain has TRBV24-1 and TRBJ2-1, with no clear D. V was pared by 2 bases and J by 6 bases, with 13 bases between. This CDR3 is 15 amino acids long. CDR1 KGHDR and CDR2 SFDVKD come from the germline V gene.

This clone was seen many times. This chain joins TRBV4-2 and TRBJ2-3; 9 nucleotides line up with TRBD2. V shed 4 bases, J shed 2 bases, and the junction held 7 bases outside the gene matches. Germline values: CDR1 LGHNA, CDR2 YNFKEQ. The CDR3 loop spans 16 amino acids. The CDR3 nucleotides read TGTGCCAGCAGCCCCGTAGCGGGGGCCGTCACAGATACGCAGTATTTT. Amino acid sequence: CASSPVAGAVTDTQYF.